Below, one T cell receptor (beta chain) is given with its context. The data are from a study of human T cells and chemical hapten exposure. Study-wide background: Alopecia areata, totalis or universalis affected patients, mainly female.

TCRdb reprocessed the RACE reads via MiXCR and lists one record per CDR3 protein. The data hold 210,000 or so distinct CDR3 sequences, with around 23% observed a single time. Time point described: patch test 3, about 24 weeks after DPC sensitization. The treatment was: therapeutic diphenylcyclopropenone sensitization with weekly scalp DPC. At every patch-test visit, blood was drawn before the patch test was applied. Germline CDR1 ENHRY, CDR2 SYGVKD. V was clipped by 6 bases and J by 3 bases; unmatched bases: 5. The CDR3 loop spans 13 amino acids. The gene calls are TRBV10-3 and TRBJ2-7; 7 bases fit TRBD1. The sequencing here drew on whole blood, taken in connection with sensitization to the hapten diphenylcyclopropenone (DPC). The sequence was collected from a woman in her forties with alopecia areata. Some clones in this sample may be carry-over from other donors' samples. As DNA, the CDR3 is TGTGCCATCAGGAGCCAGGGGGTCTACGAGCAGTACTTC. Translating gives CAIRSQGVYEQYF.